The clone carrying this T cell receptor beta chain appeared a few times. Antigen: not known. The data stem from a study of cytomegalovirus exposure and HLA in healthy donors. Study-wide points: Published work reported that the classifier diagnosed cytomegalovirus status with high specificity and sensitivity.

PCR used 60 Vbeta primers and 13 Jbeta primers. Only in-frame clones appear in the TCRdb table, and some are missing; sequencing was by immunoSEQ multiplex PCR. The sample contains 140,000 to 150,000 clones, around 10% of which appear only once. Sequenced input: PBMCs. This TCR was recovered from a man aged 50 to 59 in good health and CMV-seronegative.

CDR3 DNA: TGTGCCTGGGTCCCGGGACAGTCCTACGAGCAGTACTTC. It is translated as CAWVPGQSYEQYF. V usage is TRBV30 and J usage is TRBJ2-7; 7 positions match TRBD1. There are 13 residues in the CDR3. Germline values: CDR1 GTSNPN, CDR2 SVGIG (reference sequence). V shed 5 bases, J shed 1 base, and the junction held 5 bases outside the gene matches.